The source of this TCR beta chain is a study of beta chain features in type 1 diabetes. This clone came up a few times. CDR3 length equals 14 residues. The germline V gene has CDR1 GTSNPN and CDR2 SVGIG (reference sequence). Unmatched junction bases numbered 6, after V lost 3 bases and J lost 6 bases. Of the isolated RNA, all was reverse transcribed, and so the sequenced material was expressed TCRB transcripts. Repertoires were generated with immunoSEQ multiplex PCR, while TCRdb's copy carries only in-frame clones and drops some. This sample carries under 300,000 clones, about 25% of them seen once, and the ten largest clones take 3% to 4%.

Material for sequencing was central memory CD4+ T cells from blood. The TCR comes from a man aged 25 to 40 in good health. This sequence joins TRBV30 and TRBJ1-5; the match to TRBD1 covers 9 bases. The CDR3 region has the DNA TGTGCCTGGAGGAGGACAGGGGAACGTCAGCCCCAGCATTTT. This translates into CAWRRTGERQPQHF. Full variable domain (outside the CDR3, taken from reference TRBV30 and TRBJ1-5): SQTIHQWPATLVQPVGSPLSLECTVEGTSNPNLYWYRQAAGRGLQLLFYSVGIGQISSEVPQNLSASRPQDRQFILSSKKLLLSDSGFYLCAWRRTGERQPQHFGDGTRLSIL.